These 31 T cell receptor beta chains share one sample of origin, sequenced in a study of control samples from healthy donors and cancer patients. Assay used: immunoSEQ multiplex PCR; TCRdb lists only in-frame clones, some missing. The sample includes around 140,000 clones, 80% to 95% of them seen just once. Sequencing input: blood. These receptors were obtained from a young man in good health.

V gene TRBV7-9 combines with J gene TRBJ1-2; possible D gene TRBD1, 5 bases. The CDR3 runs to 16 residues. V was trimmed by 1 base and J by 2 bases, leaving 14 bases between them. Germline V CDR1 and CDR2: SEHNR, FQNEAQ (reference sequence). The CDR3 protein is CASSLEERDFNYGYTF. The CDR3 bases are TGTGCCAGCAGCTTAGAGGAAAGGGACTTCAACTATGGCTACACCTTC.

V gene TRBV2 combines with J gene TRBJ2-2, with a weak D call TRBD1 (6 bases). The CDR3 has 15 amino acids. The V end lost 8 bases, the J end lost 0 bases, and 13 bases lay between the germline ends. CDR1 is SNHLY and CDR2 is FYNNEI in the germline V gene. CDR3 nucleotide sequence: TGTGCCAGCCGCAAGGACAGCTCGAACACCGGGGAGCTGTTTTTT. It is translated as CASRKDSSNTGELFF.

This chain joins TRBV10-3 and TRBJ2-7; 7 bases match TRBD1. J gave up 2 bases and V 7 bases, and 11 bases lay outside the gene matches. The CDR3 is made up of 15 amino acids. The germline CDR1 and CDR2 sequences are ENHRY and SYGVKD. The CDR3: CAINFRQGSAYEQYF. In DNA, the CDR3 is TGTGCCATCAACTTTAGACAGGGTAGTGCCTACGAGCAGTACTTC.

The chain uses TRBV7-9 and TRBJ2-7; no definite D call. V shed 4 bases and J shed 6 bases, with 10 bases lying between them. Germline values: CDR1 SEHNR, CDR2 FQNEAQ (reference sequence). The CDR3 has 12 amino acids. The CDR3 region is CASSSDTVEQYF. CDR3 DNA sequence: TGTGCCAGCAGCTCCGATACGGTCGAGCAGTACTTC.

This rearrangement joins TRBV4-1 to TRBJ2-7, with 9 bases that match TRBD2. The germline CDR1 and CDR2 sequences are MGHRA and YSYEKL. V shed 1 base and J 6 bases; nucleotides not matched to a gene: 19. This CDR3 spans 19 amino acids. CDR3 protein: CASSQVHRRSGGTRAEQYF. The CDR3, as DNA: TGCGCCAGCAGCCAAGTCCATCGGAGGAGCGGGGGGACCCGGGCCGAGCAGTACTTC.

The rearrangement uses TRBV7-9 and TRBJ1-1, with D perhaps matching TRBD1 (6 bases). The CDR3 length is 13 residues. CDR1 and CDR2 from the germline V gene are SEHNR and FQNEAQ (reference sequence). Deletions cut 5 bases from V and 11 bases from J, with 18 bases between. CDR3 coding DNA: TGTGCCAGCAGCCGGGAGCGGACAGCCCTCGCTTTCTTT. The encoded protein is CASSRERTALAFF.

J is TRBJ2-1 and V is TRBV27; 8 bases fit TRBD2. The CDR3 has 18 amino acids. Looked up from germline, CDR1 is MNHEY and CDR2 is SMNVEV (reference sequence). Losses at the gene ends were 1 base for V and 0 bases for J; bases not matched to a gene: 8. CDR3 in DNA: TGTGCCAGCAGTTTATATGAGCTCGGGGGGGCCTCCTACAATGAGCAGTTCTTC. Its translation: CASSLYELGGASYNEQFF.

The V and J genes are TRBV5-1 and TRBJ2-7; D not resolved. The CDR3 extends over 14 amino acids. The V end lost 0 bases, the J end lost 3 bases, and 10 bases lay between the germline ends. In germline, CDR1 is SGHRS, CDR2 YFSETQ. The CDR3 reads CASSLATGFYEQYF. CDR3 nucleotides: TGCGCCAGCAGCTTGGCGACTGGCTTCTACGAGCAGTACTTC.

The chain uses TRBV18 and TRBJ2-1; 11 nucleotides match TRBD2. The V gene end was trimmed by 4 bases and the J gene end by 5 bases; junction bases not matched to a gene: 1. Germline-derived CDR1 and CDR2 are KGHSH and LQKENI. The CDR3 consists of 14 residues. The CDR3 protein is CASSQTSGDNEQFF. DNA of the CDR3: TGTGCCAGCTCACAGACTAGCGGGGACAATGAGCAGTTCTTC.

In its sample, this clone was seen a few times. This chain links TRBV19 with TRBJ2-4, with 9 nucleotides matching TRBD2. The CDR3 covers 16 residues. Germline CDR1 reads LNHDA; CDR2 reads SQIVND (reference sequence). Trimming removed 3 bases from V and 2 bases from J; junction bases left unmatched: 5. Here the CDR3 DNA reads TGTGCCAGTAGTATCTGGCTAGCGGGGACCAAAAACATTCAGTACTTC. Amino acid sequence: CASSIWLAGTKNIQYF. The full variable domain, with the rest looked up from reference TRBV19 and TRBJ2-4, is DGGITQSPKYLFRKEGQNVTLSCEQNLNHDAMYWYRQDPGQGLRLIYYSQIVNDFQKGDIAEGYSVSREKKESFPLTVTSAQKNPTAFYLCASSIWLAGTKNIQYFGAGTRLSVL.

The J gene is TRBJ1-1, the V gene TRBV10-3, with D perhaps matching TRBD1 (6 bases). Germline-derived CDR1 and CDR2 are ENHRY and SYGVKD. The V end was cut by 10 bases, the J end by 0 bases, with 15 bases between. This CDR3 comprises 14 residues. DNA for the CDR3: TGTGCCACCTCAACCGGACAGCTGAACACTGAAGCTTTCTTT. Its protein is CATSTGQLNTEAFF.

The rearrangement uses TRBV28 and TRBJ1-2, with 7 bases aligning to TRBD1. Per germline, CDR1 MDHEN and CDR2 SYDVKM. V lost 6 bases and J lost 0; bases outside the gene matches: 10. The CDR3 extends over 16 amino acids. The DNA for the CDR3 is TGTGCCAGCAGCCGTTGGACAGGAGGGTCTAACTATGGCTACACCTTC. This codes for CASSRWTGGSNYGYTF.

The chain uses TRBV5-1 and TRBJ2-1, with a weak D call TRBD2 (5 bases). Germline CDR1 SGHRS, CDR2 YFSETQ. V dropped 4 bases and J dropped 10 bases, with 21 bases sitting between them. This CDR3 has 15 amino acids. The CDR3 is CASSPGTLGNPEQFF. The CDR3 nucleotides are TGCGCCAGCAGCCCGGGAACGCTTGGAAACCCAGAGCAGTTCTTC.

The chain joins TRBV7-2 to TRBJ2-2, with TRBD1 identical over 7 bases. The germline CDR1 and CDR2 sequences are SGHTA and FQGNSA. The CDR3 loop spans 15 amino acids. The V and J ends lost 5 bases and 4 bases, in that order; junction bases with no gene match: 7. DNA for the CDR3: TGTGCCAGCAGCGAACGAGGGGGCAGCACCGGGGAGCTGTTTTTT. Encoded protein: CASSERGGSTGELFF.

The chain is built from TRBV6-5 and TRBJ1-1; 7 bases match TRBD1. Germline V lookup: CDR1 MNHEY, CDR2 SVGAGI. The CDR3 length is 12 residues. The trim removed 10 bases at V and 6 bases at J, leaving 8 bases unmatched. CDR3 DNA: TGTGCCACCGGACAGGTCGTCGCTGAAGCTTTCTTT. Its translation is CATGQVVAEAFF.

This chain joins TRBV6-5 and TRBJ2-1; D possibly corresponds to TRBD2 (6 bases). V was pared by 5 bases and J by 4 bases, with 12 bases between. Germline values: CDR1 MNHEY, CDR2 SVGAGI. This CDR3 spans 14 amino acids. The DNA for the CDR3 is TGTGCCAGCAGTCCCCGGGACTTTTACAATGAGCAGTTCTTC. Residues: CASSPRDFYNEQFF.

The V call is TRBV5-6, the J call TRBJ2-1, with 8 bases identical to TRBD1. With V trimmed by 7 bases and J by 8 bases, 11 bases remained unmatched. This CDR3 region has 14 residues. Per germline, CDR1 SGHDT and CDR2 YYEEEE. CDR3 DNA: TGTGCCAGCTGCGAGACAGGGGAATTCCATGAGCAGTTCTTC. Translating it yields CASCETGEFHEQFF.

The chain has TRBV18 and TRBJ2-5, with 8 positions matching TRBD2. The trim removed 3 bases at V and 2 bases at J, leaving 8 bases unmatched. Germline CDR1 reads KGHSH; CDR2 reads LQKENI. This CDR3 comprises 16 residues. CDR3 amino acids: CASSPGRGGTQETQYF. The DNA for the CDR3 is TGTGCCAGCTCACCCGGGCGCGGGGGGACGCAAGAGACCCAGTACTTC. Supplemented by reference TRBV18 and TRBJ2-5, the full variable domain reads NAGVMQNPRHLVRRRGQEARLRCSPMKGHSHVYWYRQLPEEGLKFMVYLQKENIIDESGMPKERFSAEFPKEGPSILRIQQVVRGDSAAYFCASSPGRGGTQETQYFGPGTRLLVL.

The chain's CDR3 is CASSFSGTGDNEQFF. Written as DNA, the CDR3 is TGTGCCAGCAGCTTCTCCGGGACAGGGGACAATGAGCAGTTCTTC. The J gene is TRBJ2-1, the V gene TRBV7-4, with 10 bases identical to TRBD1. J was trimmed by 5 bases and V by 3 bases; bases with no gene match: 4. The CDR3 is 15 amino acids. CDR1 is SGHVT, CDR2 SQSDAQ, per germline.

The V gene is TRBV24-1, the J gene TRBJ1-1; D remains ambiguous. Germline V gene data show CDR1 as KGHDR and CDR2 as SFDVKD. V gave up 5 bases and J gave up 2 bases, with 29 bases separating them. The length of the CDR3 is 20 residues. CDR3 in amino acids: CATSGHRAPGAGIENTEAFF. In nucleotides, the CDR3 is TGTGCCACCAGTGGCCACCGGGCCCCCGGCGCGGGCATCGAAAACACTGAAGCTTTCTTT.

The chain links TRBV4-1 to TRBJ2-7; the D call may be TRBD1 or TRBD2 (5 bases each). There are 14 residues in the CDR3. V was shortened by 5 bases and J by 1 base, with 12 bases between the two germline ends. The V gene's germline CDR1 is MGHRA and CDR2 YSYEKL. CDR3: CASSMGPLSYEQYF. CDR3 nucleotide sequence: TGCGCCAGCAGCATGGGACCCCTTTCCTACGAGCAGTACTTC.

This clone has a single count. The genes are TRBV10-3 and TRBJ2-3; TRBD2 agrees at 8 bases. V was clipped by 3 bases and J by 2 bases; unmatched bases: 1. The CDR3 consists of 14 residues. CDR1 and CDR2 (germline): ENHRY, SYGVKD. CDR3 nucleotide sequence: TGTGCCATCAGTGATAGCGGGGTCACAGATACGCAGTATTTT. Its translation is CAISDSGVTDTQYF.

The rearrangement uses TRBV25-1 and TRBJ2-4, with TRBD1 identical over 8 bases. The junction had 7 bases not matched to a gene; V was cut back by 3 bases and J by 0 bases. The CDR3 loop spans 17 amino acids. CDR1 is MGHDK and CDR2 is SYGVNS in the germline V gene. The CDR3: CASSELGTGLAKNIQYF. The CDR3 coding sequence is TGTGCCAGCAGTGAGCTCGGGACAGGCCTAGCCAAAAACATTCAGTACTTC.

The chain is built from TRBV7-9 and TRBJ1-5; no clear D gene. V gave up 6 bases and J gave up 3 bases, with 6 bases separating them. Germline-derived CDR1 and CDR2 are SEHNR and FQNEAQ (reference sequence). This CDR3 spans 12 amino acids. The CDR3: CASSSDNQPQHF. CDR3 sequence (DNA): TGTGCCAGCAGTTCCGACAATCAGCCCCAGCATTTT.

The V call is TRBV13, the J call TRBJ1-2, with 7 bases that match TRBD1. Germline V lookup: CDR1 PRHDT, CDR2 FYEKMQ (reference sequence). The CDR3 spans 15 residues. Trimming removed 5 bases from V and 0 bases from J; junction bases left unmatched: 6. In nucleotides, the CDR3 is TGTGCCAGCAGCCCCCGACAGGGATCTAACTATGGCTACACCTTC. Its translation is CASSPRQGSNYGYTF.

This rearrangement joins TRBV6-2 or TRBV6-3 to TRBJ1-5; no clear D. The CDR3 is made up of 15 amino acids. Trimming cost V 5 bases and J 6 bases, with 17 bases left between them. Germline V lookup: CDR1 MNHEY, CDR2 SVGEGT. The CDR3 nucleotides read TGTGCCAGCAGTGCAGACCCCGGGAGAGCTCAGCCCCAGCATTTT. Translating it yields CASSADPGRAQPQHF.

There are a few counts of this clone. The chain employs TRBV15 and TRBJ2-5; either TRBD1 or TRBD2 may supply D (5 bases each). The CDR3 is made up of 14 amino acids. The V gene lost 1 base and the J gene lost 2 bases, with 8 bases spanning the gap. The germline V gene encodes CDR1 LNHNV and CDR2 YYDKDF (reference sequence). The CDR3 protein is CATSRVGGQETQYF. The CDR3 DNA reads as TGTGCCACCAGCAGAGTTGGGGGACAAGAGACCCAGTACTTC. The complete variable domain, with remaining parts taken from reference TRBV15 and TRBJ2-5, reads DAMVIQNPRYQVTQFGKPVTLSCSQTLNHNVMYWYQQKSSQAPKLLFHYYDKDFNNEADTPDNFQSRRPNTSFCFLDIRSPGLGDTAMYLCATSRVGGQETQYFGPGTRLLVL.

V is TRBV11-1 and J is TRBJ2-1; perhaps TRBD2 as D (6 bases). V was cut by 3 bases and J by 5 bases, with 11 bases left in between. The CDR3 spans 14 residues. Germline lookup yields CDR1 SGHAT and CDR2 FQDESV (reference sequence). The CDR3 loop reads CASSFGGNNNEQFF. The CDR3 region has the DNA TGTGCCAGCAGCTTTGGCGGGAATAACAATGAGCAGTTCTTC.

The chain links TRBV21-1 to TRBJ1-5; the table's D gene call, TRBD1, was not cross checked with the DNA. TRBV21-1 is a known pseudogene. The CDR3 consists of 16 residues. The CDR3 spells CASRTEGRDSNQPQHF. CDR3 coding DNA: TGTGCCAGCAGAACCGAAGGCAGGGATAGCAATCAGCCCCAGCATTTT.

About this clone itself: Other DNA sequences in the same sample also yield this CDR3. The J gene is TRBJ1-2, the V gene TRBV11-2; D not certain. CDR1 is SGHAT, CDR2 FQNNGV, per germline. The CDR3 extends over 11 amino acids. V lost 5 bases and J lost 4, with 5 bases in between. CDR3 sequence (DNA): TGTGCCAGCAGCCCGGGCTATGGCTACACCTTC. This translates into CASSPGYGYTF.

The CDR3 region has the DNA TGTGCCGCCCGGTTAGGGGCGGAGGGGTACACCTACGAGCAGTACTTC. As protein: CAARLGAEGYTYEQYF. The rearrangement joins TRBV30 to TRBJ2-7; a weak D match, TRBD2 (6 bases). Germline V gene lookup returns CDR1 GTSNPN and CDR2 SVGIG (reference sequence). CDR3 size: 16 residues. With 8 bases removed from V and 2 bases from J, the gap between germline ends came to 25 bases.